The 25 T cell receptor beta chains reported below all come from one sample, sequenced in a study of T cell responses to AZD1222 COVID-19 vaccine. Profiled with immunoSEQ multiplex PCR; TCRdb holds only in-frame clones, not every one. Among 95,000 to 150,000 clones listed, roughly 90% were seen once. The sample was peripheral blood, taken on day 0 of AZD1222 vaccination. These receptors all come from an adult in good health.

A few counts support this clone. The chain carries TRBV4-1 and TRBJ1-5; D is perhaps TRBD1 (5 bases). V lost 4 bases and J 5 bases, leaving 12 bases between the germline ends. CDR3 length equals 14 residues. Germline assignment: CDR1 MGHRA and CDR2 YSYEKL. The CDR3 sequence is CASSPTGGDQPQHF. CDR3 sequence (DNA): TGCGCCAGCAGCCCCACGGGAGGGGATCAGCCCCAGCATTTT.

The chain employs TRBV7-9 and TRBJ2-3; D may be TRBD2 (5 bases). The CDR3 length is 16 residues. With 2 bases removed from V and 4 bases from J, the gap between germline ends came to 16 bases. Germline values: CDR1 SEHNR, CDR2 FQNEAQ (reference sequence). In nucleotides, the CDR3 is TGTGCCAGCAGCTTATGGACGAGGGTCGGGGCAGATACGCAGTATTTT. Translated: CASSLWTRVGADTQYF.

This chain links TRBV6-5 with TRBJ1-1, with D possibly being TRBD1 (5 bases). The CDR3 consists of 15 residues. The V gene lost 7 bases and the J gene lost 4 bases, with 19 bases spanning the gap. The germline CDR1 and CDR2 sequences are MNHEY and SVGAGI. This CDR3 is CASIGVLTGSTEAFF. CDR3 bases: TGTGCCAGCATCGGGGTGCTTACAGGTTCCACTGAAGCTTTCTTT.

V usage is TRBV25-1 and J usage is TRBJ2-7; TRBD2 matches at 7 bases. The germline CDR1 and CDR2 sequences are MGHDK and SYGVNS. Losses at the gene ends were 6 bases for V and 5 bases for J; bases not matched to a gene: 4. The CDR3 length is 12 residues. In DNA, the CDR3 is TGTGCCAGCAGGACGACTAGCCACGAGCAGTACTTC. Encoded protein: CASRTTSHEQYF.

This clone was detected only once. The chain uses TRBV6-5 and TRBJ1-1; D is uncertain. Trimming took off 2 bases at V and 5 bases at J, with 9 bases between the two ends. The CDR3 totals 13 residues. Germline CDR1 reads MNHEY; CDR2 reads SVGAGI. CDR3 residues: CASSYGPVTEAFF. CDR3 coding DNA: TGTGCCAGCAGTTACGGTCCCGTGACTGAAGCTTTCTTT.

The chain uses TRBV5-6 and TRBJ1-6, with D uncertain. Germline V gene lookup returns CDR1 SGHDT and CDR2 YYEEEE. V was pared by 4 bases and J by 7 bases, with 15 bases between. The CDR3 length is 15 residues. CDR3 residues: CASSVAGMQNSPLHF. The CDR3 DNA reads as TGTGCCAGCAGCGTGGCGGGAATGCAGAATTCACCCCTCCACTTT.

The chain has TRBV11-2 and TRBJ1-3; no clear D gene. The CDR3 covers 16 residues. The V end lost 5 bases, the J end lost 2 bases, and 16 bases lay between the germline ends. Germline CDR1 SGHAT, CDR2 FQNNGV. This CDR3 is CASSLGGWVPGNTIYF. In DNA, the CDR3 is TGTGCCAGCAGCCTAGGAGGTTGGGTTCCTGGAAACACCATATATTTT.

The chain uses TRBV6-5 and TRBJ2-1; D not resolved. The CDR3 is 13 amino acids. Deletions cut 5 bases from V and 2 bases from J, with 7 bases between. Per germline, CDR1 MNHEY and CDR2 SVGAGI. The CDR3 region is CASSLVTYNEQFF. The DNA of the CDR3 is TGTGCCAGCAGTCTAGTAACCTACAATGAGCAGTTCTTC.

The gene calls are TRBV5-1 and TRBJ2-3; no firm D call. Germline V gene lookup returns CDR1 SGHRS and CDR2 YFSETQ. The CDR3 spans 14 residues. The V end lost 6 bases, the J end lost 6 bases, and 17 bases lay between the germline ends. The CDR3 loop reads CASTGGLDGDTQYF. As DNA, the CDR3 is TGCGCCAGCACCGGTGGGCTGGATGGGGATACGCAGTATTTT.

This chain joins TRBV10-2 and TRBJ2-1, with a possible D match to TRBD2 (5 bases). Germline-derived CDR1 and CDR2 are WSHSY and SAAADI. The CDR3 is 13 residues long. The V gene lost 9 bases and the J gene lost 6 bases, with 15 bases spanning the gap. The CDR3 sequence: CASLNLAVNEQFF. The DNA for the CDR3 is TGCGCCAGTCTAAACCTAGCAGTCAATGAGCAGTTCTTC.

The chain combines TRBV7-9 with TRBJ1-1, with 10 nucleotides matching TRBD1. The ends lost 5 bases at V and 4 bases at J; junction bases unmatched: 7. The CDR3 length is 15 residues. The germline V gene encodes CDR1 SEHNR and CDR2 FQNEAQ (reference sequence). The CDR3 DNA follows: TGTGCCAGCAGCCCCGGACAGGGGGTGCGCACTGAAGCTTTCTTT. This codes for CASSPGQGVRTEAFF.

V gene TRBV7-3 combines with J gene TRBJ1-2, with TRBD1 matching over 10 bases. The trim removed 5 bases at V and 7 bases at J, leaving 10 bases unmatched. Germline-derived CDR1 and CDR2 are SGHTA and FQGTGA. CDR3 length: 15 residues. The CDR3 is CASSLHGTGVSGYTF. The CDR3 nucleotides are TGTGCCAGCAGCCTCCACGGGACAGGGGTTTCTGGCTACACCTTC.

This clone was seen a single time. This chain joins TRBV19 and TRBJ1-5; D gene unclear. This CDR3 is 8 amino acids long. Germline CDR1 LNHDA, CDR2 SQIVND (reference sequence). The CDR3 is CQNQPQHF. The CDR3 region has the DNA TGTCAGAATCAGCCCCAGCATTTT.

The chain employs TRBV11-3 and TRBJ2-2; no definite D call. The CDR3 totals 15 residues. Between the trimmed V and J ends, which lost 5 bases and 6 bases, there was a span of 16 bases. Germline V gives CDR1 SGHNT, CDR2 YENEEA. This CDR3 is CASSPQVAGAGELFF. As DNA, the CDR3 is TGTGCCAGCAGCCCCCAGGTCGCAGGAGCCGGGGAGCTGTTTTTT.

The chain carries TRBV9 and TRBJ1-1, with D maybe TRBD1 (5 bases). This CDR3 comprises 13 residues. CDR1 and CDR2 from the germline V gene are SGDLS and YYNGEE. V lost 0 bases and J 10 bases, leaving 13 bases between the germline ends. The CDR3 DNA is TGTGCCAGCAGCGTAGTGGAGGACGGGGGAGCTTTCTTT. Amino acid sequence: CASSVVEDGGAFF.

This chain's CDR3 is CASSGTVNSPLHF. The DNA of the CDR3 is TGTGCCAGTAGCGGCACAGTAAATTCACCCCTCCACTTT. The chain carries TRBV19 and TRBJ1-6; D unclear. CDR3 length equals 13 residues. The V gene's germline CDR1 is LNHDA and CDR2 SQIVND (reference sequence). The V end lost 6 bases, the J end lost 7 bases, and 10 bases lay between the germline ends.

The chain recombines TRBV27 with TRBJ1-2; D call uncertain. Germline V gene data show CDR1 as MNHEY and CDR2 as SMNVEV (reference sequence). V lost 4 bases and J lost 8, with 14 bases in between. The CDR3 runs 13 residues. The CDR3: CASSWTAYGGYTF. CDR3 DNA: TGTGCCAGCAGTTGGACCGCTTATGGAGGCTACACCTTC.

The CDR3 sequence is CASSIPEHGYTF. The CDR3 bases are TGTGCCAGTAGTATACCGGAGCATGGCTACACCTTC. The rearrangement uses TRBV19 and TRBJ1-2, with no clear D. Trimming removed 2 bases from V and 6 bases from J, with 7 bases in between. Looked up from germline, CDR1 is LNHDA and CDR2 is SQIVND (reference sequence). This CDR3 is 12 amino acids long.

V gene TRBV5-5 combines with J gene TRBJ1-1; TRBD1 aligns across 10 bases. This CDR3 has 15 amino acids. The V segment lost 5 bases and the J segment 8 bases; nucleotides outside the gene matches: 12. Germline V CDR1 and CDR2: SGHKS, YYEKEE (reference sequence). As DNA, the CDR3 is TGTGCCAGCAGTCCTGGCCGGGACAGGGGATTGGAAGCTTTCTTT. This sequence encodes CASSPGRDRGLEAFF.

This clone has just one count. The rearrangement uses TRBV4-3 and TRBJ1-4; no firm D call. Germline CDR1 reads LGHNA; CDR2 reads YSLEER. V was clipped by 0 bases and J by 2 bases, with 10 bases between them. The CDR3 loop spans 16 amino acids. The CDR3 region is CASSQDGRSTNEKLFF. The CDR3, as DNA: TGCGCCAGCAGCCAAGATGGGCGCAGTACTAATGAAAAACTGTTTTTT.

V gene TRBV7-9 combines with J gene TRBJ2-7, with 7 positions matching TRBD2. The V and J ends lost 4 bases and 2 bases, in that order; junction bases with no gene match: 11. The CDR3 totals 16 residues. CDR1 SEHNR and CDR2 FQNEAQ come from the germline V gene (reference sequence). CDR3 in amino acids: CASSSGGGAGTYEQYF. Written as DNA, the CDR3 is TGTGCCAGCAGCTCTGGGGGAGGGGCAGGGACCTACGAGCAGTACTTC.

The CDR3 protein is CASSSLGGPIGELFF. The CDR3 DNA sequence: TGCGCCAGCAGCTCCCTGGGAGGGCCCATCGGGGAGCTGTTTTTT. This rearrangement joins TRBV5-1 to TRBJ2-2, with 7 bases aligning to TRBD2. Germline CDR1 is SGHRS and CDR2 is YFSETQ. The J segment lost 7 bases and the V segment lost 3 bases, leaving 9 bases of the junction unmatched. This CDR3 has 15 amino acids.

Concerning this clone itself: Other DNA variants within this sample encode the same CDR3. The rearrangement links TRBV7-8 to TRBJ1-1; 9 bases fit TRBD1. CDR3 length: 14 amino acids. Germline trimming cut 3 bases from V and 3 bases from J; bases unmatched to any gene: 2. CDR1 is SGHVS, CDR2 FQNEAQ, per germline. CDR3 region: CASSFWDRDTEAFF. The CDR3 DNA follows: TGTGCCAGCAGCTTCTGGGACAGGGACACTGAAGCTTTCTTT.

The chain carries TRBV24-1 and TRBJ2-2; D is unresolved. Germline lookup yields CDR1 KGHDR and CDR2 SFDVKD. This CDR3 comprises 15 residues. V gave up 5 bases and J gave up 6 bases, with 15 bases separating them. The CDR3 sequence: CATSAPRLYPGELFF. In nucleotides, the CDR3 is TGTGCCACCAGTGCCCCTAGACTCTACCCCGGGGAGCTGTTTTTT.

The CDR3 here is CASSLSSGSTNEQFF. The CDR3 DNA follows: TGCGCCAGCAGCTTGAGCAGCGGGAGTACCAATGAGCAGTTCTTC. The chain joins TRBV5-1 to TRBJ2-1; 8 nucleotides agree with TRBD2. The CDR3 totals 15 residues. Unmatched junction bases numbered 6, after V lost 1 base and J lost 6 bases. Looked up from germline, CDR1 is SGHRS and CDR2 is YFSETQ. Complete variable domain (other parts from reference TRBV5-1 and TRBJ2-1): KAGVTQTPRYLIKTRGQQVTLSCSPISGHRSVSWYQQTPGQGLQFLFEYFSETQRNKGNFPGRFSGRQFSNSRSEMNVSTLELGDSALYLCASSLSSGSTNEQFFGPGTRLTVL.